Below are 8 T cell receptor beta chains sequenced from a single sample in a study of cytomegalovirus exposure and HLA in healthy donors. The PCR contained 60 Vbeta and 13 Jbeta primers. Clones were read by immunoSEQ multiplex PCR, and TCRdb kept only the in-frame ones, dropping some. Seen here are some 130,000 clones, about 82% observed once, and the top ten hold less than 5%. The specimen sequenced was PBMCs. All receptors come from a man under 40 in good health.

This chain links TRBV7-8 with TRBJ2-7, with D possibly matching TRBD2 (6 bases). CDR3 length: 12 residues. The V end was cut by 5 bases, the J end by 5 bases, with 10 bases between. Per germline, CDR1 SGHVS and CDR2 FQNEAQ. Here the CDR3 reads CASSQRADEQYF. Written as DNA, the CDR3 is TGTGCCAGCAGCCAGCGGGCGGACGAGCAGTACTTC. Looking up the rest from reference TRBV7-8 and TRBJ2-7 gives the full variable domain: GAGVSQSPRYKVAKRGQDVALRCDPISGHVSLFWYQQALGQGPEFLTYFQNEAQLDKSGLPSDRFFAERPEGSVSTLKIQRTQQEDSAVYLCASSQRADEQYFGPGTRLTVT.

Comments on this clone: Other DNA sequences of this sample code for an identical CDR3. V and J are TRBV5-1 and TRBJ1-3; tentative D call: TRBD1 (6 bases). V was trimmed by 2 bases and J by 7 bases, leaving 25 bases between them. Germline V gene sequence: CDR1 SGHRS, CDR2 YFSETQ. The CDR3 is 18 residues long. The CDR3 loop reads CASSFRGPPGEIGNTIYF. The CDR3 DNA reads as TGCGCCAGCAGCTTTCGGGGTCCCCCAGGGGAAATCGGCAACACCATATATTTT.

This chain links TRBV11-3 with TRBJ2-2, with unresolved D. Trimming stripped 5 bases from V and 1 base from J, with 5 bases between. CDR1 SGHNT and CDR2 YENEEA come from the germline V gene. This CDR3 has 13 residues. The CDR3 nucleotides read TGTGCCAGCAGCATGCGGAACACCGGGGAGCTGTTTTTT. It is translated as CASSMRNTGELFF.

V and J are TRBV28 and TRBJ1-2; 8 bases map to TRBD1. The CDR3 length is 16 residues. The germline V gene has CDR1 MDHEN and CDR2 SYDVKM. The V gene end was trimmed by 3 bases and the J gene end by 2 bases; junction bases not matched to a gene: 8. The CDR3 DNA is TGTGCCAGCAGTTTCCGCAGGGGGCTTGAAAACTATGGCTACACCTTC. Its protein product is CASSFRRGLENYGYTF.

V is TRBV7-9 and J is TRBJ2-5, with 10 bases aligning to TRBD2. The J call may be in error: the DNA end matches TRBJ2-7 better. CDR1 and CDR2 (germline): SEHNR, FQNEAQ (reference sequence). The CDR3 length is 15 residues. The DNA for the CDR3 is TGTGCCAGCAGCTTTTTAGGGCTAGCGGGAGACGAGCAGTACTTC. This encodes CASSFLGLAGDEQYF.

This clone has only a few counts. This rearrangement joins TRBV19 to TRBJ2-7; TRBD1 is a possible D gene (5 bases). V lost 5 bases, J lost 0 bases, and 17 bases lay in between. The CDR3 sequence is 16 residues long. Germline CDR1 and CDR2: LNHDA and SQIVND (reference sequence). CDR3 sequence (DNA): TGTGCCAGTAGTGCGAACAGGATTCGCAGCTCCTACGAGCAGTACTTC. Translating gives CASSANRIRSSYEQYF.

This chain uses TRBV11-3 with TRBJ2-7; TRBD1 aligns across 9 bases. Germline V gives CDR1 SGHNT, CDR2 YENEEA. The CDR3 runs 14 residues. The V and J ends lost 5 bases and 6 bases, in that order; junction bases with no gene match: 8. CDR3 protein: CASSLRDRVSEQYF. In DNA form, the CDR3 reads TGTGCCAGCAGCCTCCGGGACAGGGTCTCCGAGCAGTACTTC.

The CDR3 protein is CASSYSSPGANVLTF. In DNA, the CDR3 is TGTGCCAGCAGTTACTCGAGTCCTGGGGCCAACGTCCTGACTTTC. This chain uses TRBV6-5 with TRBJ2-6, with D uncertain. The CDR3 runs to 15 residues. V was clipped by 0 bases and J by 2 bases, with 5 bases between them. Germline lookup yields CDR1 MNHEY and CDR2 SVGAGI.